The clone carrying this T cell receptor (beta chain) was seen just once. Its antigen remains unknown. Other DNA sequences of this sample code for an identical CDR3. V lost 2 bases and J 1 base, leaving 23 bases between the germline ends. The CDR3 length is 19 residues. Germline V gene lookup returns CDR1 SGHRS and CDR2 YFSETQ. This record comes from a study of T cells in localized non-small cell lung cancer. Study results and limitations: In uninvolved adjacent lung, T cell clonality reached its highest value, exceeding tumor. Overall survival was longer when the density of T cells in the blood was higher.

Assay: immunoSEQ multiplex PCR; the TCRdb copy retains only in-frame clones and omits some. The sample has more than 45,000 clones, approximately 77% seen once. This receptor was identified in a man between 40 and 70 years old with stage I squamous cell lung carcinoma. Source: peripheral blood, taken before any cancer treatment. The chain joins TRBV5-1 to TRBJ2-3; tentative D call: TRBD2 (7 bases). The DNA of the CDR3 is TGCGCCAGCAGCTTCGGTCCGGGGAGGGGGGCCTATGGCACAGATACGCAGTATTTT. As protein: CASSFGPGRGAYGTDTQYF.